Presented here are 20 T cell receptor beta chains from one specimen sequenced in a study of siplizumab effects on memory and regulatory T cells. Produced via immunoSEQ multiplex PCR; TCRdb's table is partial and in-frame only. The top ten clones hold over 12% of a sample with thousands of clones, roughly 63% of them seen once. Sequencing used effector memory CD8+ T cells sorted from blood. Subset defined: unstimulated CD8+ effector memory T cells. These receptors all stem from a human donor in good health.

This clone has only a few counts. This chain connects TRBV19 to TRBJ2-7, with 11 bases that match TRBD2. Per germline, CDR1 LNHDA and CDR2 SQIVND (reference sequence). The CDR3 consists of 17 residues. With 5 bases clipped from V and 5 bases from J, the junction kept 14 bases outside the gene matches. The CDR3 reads CASSESAPLAGANEQYF. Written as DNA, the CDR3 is TGTGCCAGTAGTGAATCAGCACCACTAGCGGGGGCGAACGAGCAGTACTTC.

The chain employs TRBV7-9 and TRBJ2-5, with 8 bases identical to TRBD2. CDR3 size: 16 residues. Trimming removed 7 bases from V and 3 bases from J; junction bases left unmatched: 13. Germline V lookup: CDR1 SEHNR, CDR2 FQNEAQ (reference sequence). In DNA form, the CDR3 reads TGTGCCAGCAACAAACCCCCCACTAGCGGTGAAGAGACCCAGTACTTC. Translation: CASNKPPTSGEETQYF.

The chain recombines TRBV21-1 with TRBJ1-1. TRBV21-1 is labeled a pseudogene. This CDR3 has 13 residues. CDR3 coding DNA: TGTGCCAGCGCTCCTGGTCCCGGCTCGGGAGCTTTCTTT. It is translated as CASAPGPGSGAFF.

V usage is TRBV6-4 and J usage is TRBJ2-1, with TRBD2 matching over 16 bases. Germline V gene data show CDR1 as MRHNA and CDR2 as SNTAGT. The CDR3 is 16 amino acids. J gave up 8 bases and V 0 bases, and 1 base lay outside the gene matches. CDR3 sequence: CASSDSGTSGGDEQFF. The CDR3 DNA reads TGTGCCAGCAGTGACTCCGGGACTAGCGGGGGGGATGAGCAGTTCTTC.

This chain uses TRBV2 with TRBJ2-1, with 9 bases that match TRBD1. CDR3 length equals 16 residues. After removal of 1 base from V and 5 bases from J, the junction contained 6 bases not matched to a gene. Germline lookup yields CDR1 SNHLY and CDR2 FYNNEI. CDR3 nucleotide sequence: TGTGCCAGCAGTGAAGGACCGGGACAGGGCAACAATGAGCAGTTCTTC. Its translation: CASSEGPGQGNNEQFF.

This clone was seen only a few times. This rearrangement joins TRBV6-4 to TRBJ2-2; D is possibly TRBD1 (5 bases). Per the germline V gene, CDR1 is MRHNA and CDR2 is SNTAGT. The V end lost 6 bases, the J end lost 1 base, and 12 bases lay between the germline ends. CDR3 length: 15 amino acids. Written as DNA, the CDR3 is TGTGCCAGCAGCACAGGCGCCGAGAACACCGGGGAGCTGTTTTTT. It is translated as CASSTGAENTGELFF.

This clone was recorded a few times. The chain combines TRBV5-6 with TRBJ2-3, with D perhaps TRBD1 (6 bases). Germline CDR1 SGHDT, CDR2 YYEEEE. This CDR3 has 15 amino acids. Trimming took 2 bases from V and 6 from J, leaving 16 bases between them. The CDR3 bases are TGTGCCAGCAGCTTCGGGACACCGACGGGTGATACGCAGTATTTT. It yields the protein CASSFGTPTGDTQYF.

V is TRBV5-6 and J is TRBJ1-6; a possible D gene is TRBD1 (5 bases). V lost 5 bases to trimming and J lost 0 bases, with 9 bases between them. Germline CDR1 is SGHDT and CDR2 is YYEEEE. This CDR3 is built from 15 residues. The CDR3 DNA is TGTGCCAGCAGACACAGGAGCTCCTATAATTCACCCCTCCACTTT. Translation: CASRHRSSYNSPLHF.

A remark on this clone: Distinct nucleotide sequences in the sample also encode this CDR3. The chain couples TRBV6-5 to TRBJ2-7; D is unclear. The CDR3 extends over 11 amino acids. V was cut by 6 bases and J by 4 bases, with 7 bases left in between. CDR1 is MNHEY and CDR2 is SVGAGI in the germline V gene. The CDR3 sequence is CASSLGYEQYF. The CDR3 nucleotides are TGTGCCAGCAGCTTGGGATACGAGCAGTACTTC.

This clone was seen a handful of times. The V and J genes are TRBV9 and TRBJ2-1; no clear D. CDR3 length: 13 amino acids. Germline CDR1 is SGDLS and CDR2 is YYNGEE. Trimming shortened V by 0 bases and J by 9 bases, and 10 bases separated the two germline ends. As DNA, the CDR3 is TGTGCCAGCAGCGTAGCTATGTACGGTGAGCAGTTCTTC. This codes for CASSVAMYGEQFF.

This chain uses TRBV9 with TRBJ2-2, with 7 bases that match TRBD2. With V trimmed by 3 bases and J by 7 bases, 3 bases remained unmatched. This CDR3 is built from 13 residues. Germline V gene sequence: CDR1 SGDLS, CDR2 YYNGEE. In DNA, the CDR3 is TGTGCCAGCAGCGATACGGGAGGCGGGGAGCTGTTTTTT. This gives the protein CASSDTGGGELFF.

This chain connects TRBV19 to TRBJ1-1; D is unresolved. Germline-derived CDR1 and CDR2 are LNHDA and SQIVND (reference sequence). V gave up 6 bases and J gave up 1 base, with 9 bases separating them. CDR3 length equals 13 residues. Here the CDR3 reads CASSFGRNTEAFF. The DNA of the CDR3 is TGTGCCAGTAGCTTCGGCAGGAACACTGAAGCTTTCTTT.

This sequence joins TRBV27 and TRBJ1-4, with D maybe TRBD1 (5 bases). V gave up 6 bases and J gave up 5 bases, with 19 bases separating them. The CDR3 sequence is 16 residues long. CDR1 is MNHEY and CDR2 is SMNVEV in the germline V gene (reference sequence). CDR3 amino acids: CASSSTLGRENEKLFF. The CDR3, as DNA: TGTGCCAGCAGCTCGACCTTGGGACGGGAGAATGAAAAACTGTTTTTT.

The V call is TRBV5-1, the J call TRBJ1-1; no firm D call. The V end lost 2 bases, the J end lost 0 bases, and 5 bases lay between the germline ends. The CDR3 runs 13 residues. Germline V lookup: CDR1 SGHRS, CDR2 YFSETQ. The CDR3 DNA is TGCGCCAGCAGCTTAGAAATGAACACTGAAGCTTTCTTT. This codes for CASSLEMNTEAFF.

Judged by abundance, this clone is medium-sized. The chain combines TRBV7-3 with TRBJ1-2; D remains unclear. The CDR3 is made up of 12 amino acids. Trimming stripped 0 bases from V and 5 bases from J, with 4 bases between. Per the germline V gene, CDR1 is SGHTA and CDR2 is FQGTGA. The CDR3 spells CASSLTGYGYTF. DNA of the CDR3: TGTGCCAGCAGCTTAACAGGGTATGGCTACACCTTC.

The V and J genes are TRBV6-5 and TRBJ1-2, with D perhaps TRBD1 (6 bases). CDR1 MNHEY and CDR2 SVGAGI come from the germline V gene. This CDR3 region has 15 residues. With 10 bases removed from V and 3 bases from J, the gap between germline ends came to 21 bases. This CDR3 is CAIFDPGHDYYGYTF. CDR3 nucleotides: TGTGCCATCTTCGACCCGGGACACGATTACTATGGCTACACCTTC.

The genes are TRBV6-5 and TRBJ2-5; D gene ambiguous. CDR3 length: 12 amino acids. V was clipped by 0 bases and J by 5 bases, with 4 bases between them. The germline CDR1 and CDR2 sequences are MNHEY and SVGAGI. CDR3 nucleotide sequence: TGTGCCAGCAGTTACTCGCGGGAGACCCAGTACTTC. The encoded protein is CASSYSRETQYF.

The CDR3, as DNA: TGTGCCAGCAGTGCAGGGGAGATGCATGAGCAGTTCTTC. Its translation is CASSAGEMHEQFF. The chain employs TRBV6-4 and TRBJ2-1, with a tentative D call TRBD1 (6 bases). The ends were cut back, 4 bases at V and 8 bases at J, with 12 bases in the middle. Germline loops: CDR1 MRHNA, CDR2 SNTAGT. The CDR3 runs to 13 residues.

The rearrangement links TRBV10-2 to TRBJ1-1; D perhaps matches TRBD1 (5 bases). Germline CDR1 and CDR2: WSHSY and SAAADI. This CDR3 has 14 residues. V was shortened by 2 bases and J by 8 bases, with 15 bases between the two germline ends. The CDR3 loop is CASSEGALGSEAFF. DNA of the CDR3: TGCGCCAGCAGTGAGGGGGCTCTGGGTTCCGAAGCTTTCTTT.

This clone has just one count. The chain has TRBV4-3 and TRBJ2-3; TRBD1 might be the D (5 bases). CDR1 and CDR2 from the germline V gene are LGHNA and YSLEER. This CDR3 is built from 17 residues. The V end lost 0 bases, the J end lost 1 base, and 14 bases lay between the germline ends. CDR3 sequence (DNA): TGCGCCAGCAGCCAAGAAGCTTACAGGACGGGCACAGATACGCAGTATTTT. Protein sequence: CASSQEAYRTGTDTQYF.